Listed below are T cell receptor beta chains from one sample, sequenced in a study of response to subunit inactivated influenza vaccine. TCRdb recomputed calls from the RT-PCR reads with MiXCR, one row per CDR3 protein. Of more than 200,000 distinct CDR3 sequences detected, 9% to 15% appear once; the ten largest clones hold 7.8%. The material was non-naive T cells sorted from PBMCs, obtained around 15 days before vaccination. All receptors derive from a middle-aged man who received an inactivated influenza vaccine. CDR3s include the opening cysteine and the closing phenylalanine or tryptophan. Each record gives: J gene, V gene, CDR3 protein.

TRBJ1-5 TRBV6-1 CASSEGQQNQPQHF
TRBJ2-3 TRBV5-1 CASSKGLADTQYF
TRBJ2-1 TRBV2 CASGELASYNEQFF
TRBJ2-3 TRBV12-3/TRBV12-4 CASSLVGSRASDTQYF
TRBJ1-2 TRBV12-3/TRBV12-4 CASREGQRSYGYTF
TRBJ2-7 TRBV4-2 CASSAPGLAGPYEQYF
TRBJ2-7 TRBV15 CATSRSGQGIYEQYF
TRBJ2-1 TRBV6-2/TRBV6-3 CASSISVGNEQFF
TRBJ2-1 TRBV5-1 CASIPGQGIFNEQFF
TRBJ2-7 TRBV7-2 CASSVGTAAIEQYF
TRBJ1-5 TRBV5-8 CASPLIDSEQPQHF
TRBJ2-2 TRBV12-3/TRBV12-4 CASSLGGPTGELFF
TRBJ1-2 TRBV3-1 CASSQGGRGFNGYTF
TRBJ2-3 TRBV7-8 CSSSLTEGLADTQYF
TRBJ2-3 TRBV7-8 CASSSLAGGHADTQYF
TRBJ2-7 TRBV7-8 CASSSRGGYEQYF
TRBJ2-1 TRBV5-1 CASSTQAGTGYNEQFF
TRBJ2-2 TRBV18 CASSPDRGDTGELFF
TRBJ2-5 TRBV7-6 CASSNYSRGETQYF
TRBJ2-2 TRBV10-3 CAISESRTARPDGELFF
TRBJ1-1 TRBV6-2/TRBV6-3 CATRGRGVSNTEAFF
TRBJ2-2 TRBV4-2 CASSRRLAGLSANTGELFF
TRBJ2-2 TRBV29-1 CSVDSQGGTGELFF
TRBJ2-1 TRBV12-3/TRBV12-4 CASSLASNNEQFF
TRBJ2-7 TRBV19 CASSISGQGAQLHF
TRBJ2-4 TRBV4-3 CASSRGLAGDNIQYF
TRBJ2-7 TRBV6-2/TRBV6-3 CASSYSLRTGTGAYEQYF
TRBJ1-5 TRBV6-1 CASSELGGPQHF
TRBJ2-7 TRBV18 CASSPTGGPYEQYF
TRBJ1-5 TRBV7-2 CASSLPLRPQHF
TRBJ2-5 TRBV4-3 CASSPGSAQTQYF